What follows are 4 T cell receptor beta chains derived from one specimen sequenced in a study of regulatory T cells in long-lasting Graves disease. In building TCR beta libraries, iRepertoire HTBI primers were used together with Arm-PCR of CDR3 regions. MiXCR, applied by TCRdb to the multiplex PCR reads, yields one record per CDR3 protein. The sample carries 250,000 to 300,000 distinct CDR3 sequences, 15% to 20% recorded once. Time point described: newly diagnosed GD, antithyroid drugs for less than 3 months. With RNA extracted from PBMCs as input, the TCR library was made. These data were also reused for a study on T cells in Graves' hyperthyroidism and ophthalmopathy.

Sequencing used peripheral blood mononuclear cells (PBMCs), obtained at new diagnosis, from a patient treated with antithyroid drugs. These receptors came from a woman between 25 and 40 years old with Graves disease.

This clonotype was found many times. V is TRBV25-1 and J is TRBJ1-4, with 7 bases that match TRBD1. The CDR3 covers 16 residues. The germline CDR1 and CDR2 sequences are MGHDK and SYGVNS. With 7 bases clipped from V and 7 bases from J, the junction kept 15 bases outside the gene matches. This CDR3 is CASTPKRAGGFEKLFF. The CDR3, as DNA: TGTGCCAGCACCCCAAAACGAGCAGGGGGGTTTGAAAAACTGTTTTTT.

This clonotype was seen ten or more times. DNA of the CDR3: TGTGCCACCCTTGGGGGGGGTGCCTATACCCAGTACTTC. It yields the protein CATLGGGAYTQYF. This chain links TRBV6-2 or TRBV6-3 with TRBJ2-5; 7 bases map to TRBD2. Germline V lookup: CDR1 MNHEY, CDR2 SVGEGT. Trimming removed 10 bases from V and 8 bases from J; junction bases left unmatched: 13. CDR3 length equals 13 residues.

This clonotype was seen at least ten times. The chain couples TRBV18 to TRBJ2-2; 8 bases align to TRBD2. The CDR3 consists of 16 residues. Germline lookup yields CDR1 KGHSH and CDR2 LQKENI. With 3 bases clipped from V and 3 bases from J, the junction kept 6 bases outside the gene matches. The DNA of the CDR3 is TGTGCCAGCTCACCTTTTCAAGCGGGGGACACCGGGGAGCTGTTTTTT. Protein sequence: CASSPFQAGDTGELFF.

This clonotype was picked up many times. This chain connects TRBV2 to TRBJ1-2, with D maybe TRBD1 (5 bases). The V gene lost 6 bases and the J gene lost 8 bases, with 13 bases spanning the gap. This CDR3 spans 12 amino acids. Germline V gene sequence: CDR1 SNHLY, CDR2 FYNNEI. CDR3 sequence reads: CASRLAKGGYTF. In DNA form, the CDR3 reads TGTGCCAGCAGACTTGCCAAGGGGGGCTACACCTTC.